These T cell receptor beta chains were read from a single sample in a study of control samples from healthy donors and cancer patients. Sequencing used immunoSEQ multiplex PCR; TCRdb keeps in-frame clones, though not all of them. Here the sample spans about 180,000 clones, approximately 92% being singletons. Sequenced input: blood. The origin of the receptors is a man aged 25-40 years in good health. The CDR3 runs from the conserved cysteine through the conserved F or W. D genes are given only for firm matches.

j_call d_call v_call cdr3_aa cdr3_nt
TRBJ1-2 - TRBV30 CAWSPFRNGYTF TGTGCCTGGAGTCCCTTCCGGAATGGCTACACCTTC
TRBJ1-5 - TRBV25-1 CASSAQDGNQPQHF TGTGCCAGCAGTGCCCAGGATGGCAATCAGCCCCAGCATTTT
TRBJ1-2 - TRBV19 CASTTTDYGYTF TGTGCCAGTACCACGACAGACTATGGCTACACCTTC
TRBJ2-7 TRBD1 TRBV11-1 CASSSHLQGVHEQYF TGTGCCAGCAGCTCCCATCTACAGGGGGTTCACGAGCAGTACTTC
TRBJ1-5 - TRBV3-1/TRBV3-2 CASSQAGQGTSNQPQHF TGTGCCAGCAGCCAAGCGGGACAAGGGACGAGCAATCAGCCCCAGCATTTT
TRBJ2-5 - TRBV28 CASSLSQWAGPQETQYF TGTGCCAGCAGTTTATCCCAATGGGCAGGGCCACAAGAGACCCAGTACTTC
TRBJ2-7 TRBD2 TRBV6-5 CASSPGTSGSYEQYF TGTGCCAGCAGCCCCGGGACTAGCGGGTCCTACGAGCAGTACTTC
TRBJ1-3 - TRBV29-1 CSVETGRTGNTIYF TGCAGCGTTGAGACAGGAAGAACTGGAAACACCATATATTTT
TRBJ2-7 TRBD2 TRBV27 CASSWGGGPYEQYF TGTGCCAGCAGTTGGGGCGGGGGACCCTACGAGCAGTACTTC
TRBJ2-5 TRBD2 TRBV6-1 CASSEAPGLAAQETQYF TGTGCCAGCAGTGAAGCCCCGGGACTAGCGGCCCAAGAGACCCAGTACTTC
TRBJ1-1 - TRBV12-3/TRBV12-4 CASSEQGLEAFF TGTGCCAGCAGTGAACAGGGTCTTGAAGCTTTCTTT
TRBJ1-1 - TRBV29-1 CSADTGGTEAFF TGCAGCGCCGACACGGGGGGCACTGAAGCTTTCTTT
TRBJ2-1 TRBD2 TRBV9 CASSPPSGHNEQFF TGTGCCAGCAGCCCTCCTAGCGGCCACAATGAGCAGTTCTTC
TRBJ2-7 TRBD2 TRBV28 CASSPGTSGRHSYEQYF TGTGCCAGCAGCCCGGGGACTAGCGGGAGACACAGTTACGAGCAGTACTTC